The rows below give T cell receptor beta chains drawn from one sample of a study of blood T cell repertoires in COVID-19. Libraries were prepared by immunoSEQ multiplex PCR; TCRdb keeps only in-frame clonotypes and omits some of them. Among 90,000 to 130,000 clones listed, 88% were seen once. The source material was peripheral blood. These receptors all stem from a woman aged 45-60 years with acute or convalescent COVID-19. Both conserved end residues are part of each CDR3. D genes are given only for firm matches. Only some rows state a clone size, as once, few, many or a class for expanded clones.

>once|TRBV5-1|TRBJ2-4|14|NA
TGCGCCAGCAGCCCAGCTGGAGGCAAAAACATTCAGTACTTC
CASSPAGGKNIQYF
>NA|TRBV5-1|TRBJ1-2|15|NA
TGCGCCAGCAGCCCACAGAACAGGGTGAACTATGGCTACACCTTC
CASSPQNRVNYGYTF
>NA|TRBV30|TRBJ1-1|13|NA
TGTGCCTGGCTGCAGGAATCGGACACTGAAGCTTTCTTT
CAWLQESDTEAFF
>NA|TRBV14|TRBJ1-1|14|NA
TGTGCCAGCACTAGCCCAGGGGCAGGTACTGAAGCTTTCTTT
CASTSPGAGTEAFF
>NA|TRBV15|TRBJ2-6|16|NA
TGTGCCACCAGCTGGGAGACCCTCTCTGGGGCCAACGTCCTGACTTTC
CATSWETLSGANVLTF
>NA|TRBV28|TRBJ2-7|14|NA
TGTGCCAGCAGTAGGGGACTCCTAGGGTACGAGCAGTACTTC
CASSRGLLGYEQYF
>NA|TRBV28|TRBJ1-2|14|TRBD1
TGTGCCAGCAGGGGGGACAGAATATCTATGGGCTACACCTTC
CASRGDRISMGYTF
>NA|TRBV5-4|TRBJ1-1|14|NA
TGTGCCAGCAGCTTGGTCCAGAGGGACACTGAAGCTTTCTTT
CASSLVQRDTEAFF
>NA|TRBV21-1|TRBJ2-6|14|NA
TGTGCCAGCACTTCAGGGTACGGGGCCAACGTCCTGACTTTC
CASTSGYGANVLTF
>once|TRBV7-2|TRBJ2-7|13|NA
TGTGCCAGCAGCCCAACCCTGGCAGGGGAGCAGTACTTC
CASSPTLAGEQYF
>NA|TRBV6-5|TRBJ2-7|12|NA
TGTGCCGTTCAGACAGCCATCTACGAGCAGTACTTC
CAVQTAIYEQYF
>NA|TRBV4-1|TRBJ1-2|13|NA
TGCGCCAGCAGAGGGGAGGGATACTATGGCTACACCTTC
CASRGEGYYGYTF
>NA|TRBV3-1/TRBV3-2|TRBJ2-7|15|TRBD1
TGTGCCAGCAGCCCCACCGCGACAGGGCTGGTCGAGCAGTACTTC
CASSPTATGLVEQYF